The clone carrying this T cell receptor beta chain was counted a few times. Its target is not known. These data come from a study of shared clonotypes between healthy human individuals. Clones were read by immunoSEQ multiplex PCR, and TCRdb kept only the in-frame ones, dropping some. The sample has 950,000 to 1,100,000 clones, more than 60% seen once. Whole-study results and caveats: Memory subsets had estimated richness that was generally smaller than that of naive subsets. Lower generation probabilities were found for non-shared clonotypes than for those shared by all four donors.

The material sequenced was memory CD4+ T cells sorted from blood. Stated subset: CD45RA-negative fraction. The TCR originated in a man younger than 30 in good health.

The CDR3 here is CASSQGFTEAFF. CDR3 coding DNA: TGCGCCAGCAGCCAGGGTTTCACTGAAGCTTTCTTT. The chain joins TRBV10-2 to TRBJ1-1; D perhaps matches TRBD1 (5 bases). The germline V gene has CDR1 WSHSY and CDR2 SAAADI. Trimming took off 6 bases at V and 4 bases at J, with 9 bases between the two ends. This CDR3 is built from 12 residues.